This T cell receptor beta chain was recovered during a study of T cell responses to AZD1222 COVID-19 vaccine. Points on this clone: Its antigen is undetermined.

V lost 3 bases, J lost 5 bases, and 11 bases lay in between. Germline loops: CDR1 MDHEN, CDR2 SYDVKM. The CDR3 covers 13 residues. Libraries were prepared by immunoSEQ multiplex PCR; TCRdb keeps only in-frame clonotypes and omits some of them. The data contain around 180,000 clones, just over 85% of them singletons. Findings of the study overall: Spike-spanning, vaccine-associated CD4 TCRs were dominant at 160-218 and 743-854. Reportedly, nearly half the spike-specific TCRs target unmutated variant regions.

The genes are TRBV28 and TRBJ2-7; D is unclear. This sample comprised peripheral blood, obtained on day 0 of AZD1222 vaccination. The receptor's source is an adult in good health. Written as DNA, the CDR3 is TGTGCCAGCAGTTTCTCGGGTCGGCACGAGCAGTACTTC. It is translated as CASSFSGRHEQYF.